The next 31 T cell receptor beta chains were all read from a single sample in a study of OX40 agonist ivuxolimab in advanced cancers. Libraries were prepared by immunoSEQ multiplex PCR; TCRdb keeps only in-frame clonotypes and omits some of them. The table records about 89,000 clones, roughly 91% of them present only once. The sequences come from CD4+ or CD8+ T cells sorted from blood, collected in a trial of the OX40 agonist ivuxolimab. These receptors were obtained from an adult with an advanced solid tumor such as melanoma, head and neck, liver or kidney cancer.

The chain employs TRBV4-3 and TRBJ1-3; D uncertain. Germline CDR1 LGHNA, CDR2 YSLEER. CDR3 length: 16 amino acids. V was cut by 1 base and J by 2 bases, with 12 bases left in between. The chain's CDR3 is CASSQGPANPGNTIYF. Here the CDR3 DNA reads TGCGCCAGCAGCCAAGGACCGGCAAACCCTGGAAACACCATATATTTT.

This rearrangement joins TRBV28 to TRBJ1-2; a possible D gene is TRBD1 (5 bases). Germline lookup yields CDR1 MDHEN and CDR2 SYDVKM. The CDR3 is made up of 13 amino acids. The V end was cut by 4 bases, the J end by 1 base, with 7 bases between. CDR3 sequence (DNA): TGTGCCAGCAGTTCGACAGTTAACTATGGCTACACCTTC. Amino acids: CASSSTVNYGYTF.

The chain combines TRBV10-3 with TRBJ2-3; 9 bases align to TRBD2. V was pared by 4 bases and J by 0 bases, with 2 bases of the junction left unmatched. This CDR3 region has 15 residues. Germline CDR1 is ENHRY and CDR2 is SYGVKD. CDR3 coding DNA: TGTGCCATCAGTGGGACTAGCGTTAGCACAGATACGCAGTATTTT. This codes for CAISGTSVSTDTQYF.

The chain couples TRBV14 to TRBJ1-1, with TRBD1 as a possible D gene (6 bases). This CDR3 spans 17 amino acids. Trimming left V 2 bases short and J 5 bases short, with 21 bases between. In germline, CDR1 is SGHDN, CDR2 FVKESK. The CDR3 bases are TGTGCCAGCAGCCAATGGTCACAGGGTATGGTGTGGACTGAAGCTTTCTTT. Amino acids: CASSQWSQGMVWTEAFF.

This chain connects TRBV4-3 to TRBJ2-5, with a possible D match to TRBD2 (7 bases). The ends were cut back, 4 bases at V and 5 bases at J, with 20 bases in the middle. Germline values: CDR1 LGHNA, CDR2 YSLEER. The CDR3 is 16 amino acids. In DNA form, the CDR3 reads TGCGCCAGCAGCCGCCTAGCGGCGGGGGCGGGTGAGACCCAGTACTTC. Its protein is CASSRLAAGAGETQYF.

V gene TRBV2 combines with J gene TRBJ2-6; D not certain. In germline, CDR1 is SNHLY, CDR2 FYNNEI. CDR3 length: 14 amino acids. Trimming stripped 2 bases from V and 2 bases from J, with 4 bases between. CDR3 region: CASSENPGANVLTF. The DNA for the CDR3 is TGTGCCAGCAGTGAAAATCCTGGGGCCAACGTCCTGACTTTC.

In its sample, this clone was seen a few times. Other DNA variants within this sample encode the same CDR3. The CDR3 sequence is CASSIGLINSPLHF. CDR3 bases: TGTGCCAGTAGTATCGGACTGATTAATTCACCCCTCCACTTT. The V gene is TRBV19, the J gene TRBJ1-6; no clear D. CDR3 length: 14 amino acids. The germline gives CDR1 LNHDA, CDR2 SQIVND (reference sequence). V was pared by 3 bases and J by 6 bases, with 9 bases between.

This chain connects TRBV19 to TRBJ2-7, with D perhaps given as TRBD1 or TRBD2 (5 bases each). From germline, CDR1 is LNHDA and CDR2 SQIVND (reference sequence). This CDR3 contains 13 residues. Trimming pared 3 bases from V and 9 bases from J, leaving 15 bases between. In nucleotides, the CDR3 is TGTGCCAGTAGTATGGGGACGGTGGACGGGCAGTACTTC. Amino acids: CASSMGTVDGQYF. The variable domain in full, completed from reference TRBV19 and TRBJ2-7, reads DGGITQSPKYLFRKEGQNVTLSCEQNLNHDAMYWYRQDPGQGLRLIYYSQIVNDFQKGDIAEGYSVSREKKESFPLTVTSAQKNPTAFYLCASSMGTVDGQYFGPGTRLTVT.

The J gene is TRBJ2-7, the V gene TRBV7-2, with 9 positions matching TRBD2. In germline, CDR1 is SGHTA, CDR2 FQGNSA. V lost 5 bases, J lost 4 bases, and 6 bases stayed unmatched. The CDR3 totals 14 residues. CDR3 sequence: CASSPTSGRYEQYF. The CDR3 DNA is TGTGCCAGCAGCCCGACTAGCGGCCGGTACGAGCAGTACTTC.

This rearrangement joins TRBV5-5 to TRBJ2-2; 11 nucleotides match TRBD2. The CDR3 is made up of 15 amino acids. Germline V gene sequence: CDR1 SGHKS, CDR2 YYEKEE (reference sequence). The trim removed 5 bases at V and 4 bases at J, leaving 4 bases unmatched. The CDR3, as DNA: TGTGCCAGCAGATTTGGACTAGCGGGCACCGGGGAGCTGTTTTTT. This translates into CASRFGLAGTGELFF.

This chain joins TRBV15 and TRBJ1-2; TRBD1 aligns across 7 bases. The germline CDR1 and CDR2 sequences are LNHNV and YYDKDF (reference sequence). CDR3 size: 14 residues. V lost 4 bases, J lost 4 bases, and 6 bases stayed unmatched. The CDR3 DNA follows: TGTGCCACCAGCACTAGACGACAGGGCTATGGCTACACCTTC. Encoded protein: CATSTRRQGYGYTF.

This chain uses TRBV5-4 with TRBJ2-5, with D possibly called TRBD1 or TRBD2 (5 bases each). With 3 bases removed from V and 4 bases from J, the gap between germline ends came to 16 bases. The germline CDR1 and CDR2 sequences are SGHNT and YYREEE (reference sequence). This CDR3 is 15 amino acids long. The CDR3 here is CASSSGTTGGETQYF. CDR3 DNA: TGTGCCAGCAGCTCTGGGACCACCGGTGGAGAGACCCAGTACTTC.

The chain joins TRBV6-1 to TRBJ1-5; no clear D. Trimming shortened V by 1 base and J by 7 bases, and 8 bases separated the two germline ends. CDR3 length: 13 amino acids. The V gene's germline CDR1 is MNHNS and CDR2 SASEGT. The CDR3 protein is CASSEGPRQPQHF. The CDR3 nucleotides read TGTGCCAGCAGTGAAGGGCCAAGGCAGCCCCAGCATTTT.

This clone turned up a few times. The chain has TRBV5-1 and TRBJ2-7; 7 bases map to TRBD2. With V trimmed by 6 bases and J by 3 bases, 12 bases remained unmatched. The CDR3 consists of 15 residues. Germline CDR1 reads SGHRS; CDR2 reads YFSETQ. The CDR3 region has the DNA TGCGCCAGCACCATATTAGCGGGCGCGCACTACGAGCAGTACTTC. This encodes CASTILAGAHYEQYF.

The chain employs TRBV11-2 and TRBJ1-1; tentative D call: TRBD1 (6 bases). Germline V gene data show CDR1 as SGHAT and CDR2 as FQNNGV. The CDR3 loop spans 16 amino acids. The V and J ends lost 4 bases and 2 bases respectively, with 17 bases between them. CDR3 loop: CASSSVGTRTNTEAFF. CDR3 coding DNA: TGTGCCAGCAGCTCAGTCGGGACAAGGACCAACACTGAAGCTTTCTTT.

In DNA, the CDR3 is TGTGCCAGCAGTTTCGGGACAGGGCACTCACCCCTCCACTTT. Encoded protein: CASSFGTGHSPLHF. The V gene is TRBV28, the J gene TRBJ1-6; 9 bases are a match to TRBD1. The ends lost 3 bases at V and 10 bases at J; junction bases unmatched: 4. The CDR3 has 14 residues. CDR1 MDHEN and CDR2 SYDVKM come from the germline V gene.

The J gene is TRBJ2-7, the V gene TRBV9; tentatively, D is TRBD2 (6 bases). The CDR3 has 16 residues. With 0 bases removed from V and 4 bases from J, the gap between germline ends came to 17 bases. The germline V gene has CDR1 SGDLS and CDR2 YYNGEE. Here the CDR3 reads CASSVDGGNSEYEQYF. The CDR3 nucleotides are TGTGCCAGCAGCGTAGATGGGGGGAACTCCGAGTACGAGCAGTACTTC.

The CDR3 bases are TGTGCCAGCAGCTACGGAGGGTCCGGTACCCAGTACTTC. Protein sequence: CASSYGGSGTQYF. This rearrangement joins TRBV11-3 to TRBJ2-5, with D maybe TRBD2 (6 bases). The CDR3 loop spans 13 amino acids. Trimming removed 4 bases from V and 8 bases from J, with 14 bases in between. The germline gives CDR1 SGHNT, CDR2 YENEEA.

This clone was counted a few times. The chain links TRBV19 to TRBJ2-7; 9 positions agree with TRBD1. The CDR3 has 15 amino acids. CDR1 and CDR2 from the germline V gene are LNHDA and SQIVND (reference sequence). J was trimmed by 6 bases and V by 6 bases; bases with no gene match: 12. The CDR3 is CASRKPGQGIGEQYF. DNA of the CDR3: TGTGCCAGTAGGAAACCGGGACAGGGAATAGGCGAGCAGTACTTC.

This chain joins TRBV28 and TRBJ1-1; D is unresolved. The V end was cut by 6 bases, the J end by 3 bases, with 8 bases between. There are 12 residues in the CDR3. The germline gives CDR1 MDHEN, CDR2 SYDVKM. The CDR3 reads CASRPTHTEAFF. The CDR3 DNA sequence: TGTGCCAGCAGACCAACCCACACTGAAGCTTTCTTT.

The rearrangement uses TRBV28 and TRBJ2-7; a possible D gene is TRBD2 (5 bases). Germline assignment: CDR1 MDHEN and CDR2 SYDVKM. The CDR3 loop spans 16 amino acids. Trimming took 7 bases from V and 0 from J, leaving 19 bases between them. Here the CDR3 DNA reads TGTGCCAGCAACTCAGCCCGCGGGTCGAGCTCCTACGAGCAGTACTTC. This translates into CASNSARGSSSYEQYF.

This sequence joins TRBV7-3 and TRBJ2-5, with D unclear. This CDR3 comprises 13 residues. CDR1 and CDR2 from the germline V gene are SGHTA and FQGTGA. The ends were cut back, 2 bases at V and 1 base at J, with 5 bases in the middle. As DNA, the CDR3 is TGTGCCAGCAGCTTAGGCCGCCAAGAGACCCAGTACTTC. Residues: CASSLGRQETQYF.

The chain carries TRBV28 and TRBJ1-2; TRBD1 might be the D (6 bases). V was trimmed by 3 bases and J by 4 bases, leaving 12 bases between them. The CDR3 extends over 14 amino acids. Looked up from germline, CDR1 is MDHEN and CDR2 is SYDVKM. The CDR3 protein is CASSLGAVGYGYTF. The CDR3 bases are TGTGCCAGCAGTTTGGGGGCAGTTGGCTATGGCTACACCTTC.

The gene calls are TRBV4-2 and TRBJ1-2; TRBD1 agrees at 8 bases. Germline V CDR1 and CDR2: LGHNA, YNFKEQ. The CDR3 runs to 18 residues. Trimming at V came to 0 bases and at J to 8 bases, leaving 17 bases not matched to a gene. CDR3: CASSQDLLFGQGEEGYTF. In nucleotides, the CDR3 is TGTGCCAGCAGCCAAGATCTTTTATTCGGACAGGGCGAAGAGGGCTACACCTTC.

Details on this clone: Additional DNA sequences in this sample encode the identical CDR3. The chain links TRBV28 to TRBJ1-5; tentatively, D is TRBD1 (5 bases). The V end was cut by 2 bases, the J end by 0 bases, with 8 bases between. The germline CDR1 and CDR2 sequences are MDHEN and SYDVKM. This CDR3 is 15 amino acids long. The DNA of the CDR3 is TGTGCCAGCAGTTTAAGGGGTCCTAGCAATCAGCCCCAGCATTTT. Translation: CASSLRGPSNQPQHF.

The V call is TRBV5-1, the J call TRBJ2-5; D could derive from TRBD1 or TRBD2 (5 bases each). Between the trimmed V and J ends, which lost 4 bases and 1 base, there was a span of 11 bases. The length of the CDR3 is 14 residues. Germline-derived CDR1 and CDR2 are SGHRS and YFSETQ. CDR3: CASSLGDIQETQYF. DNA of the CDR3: TGCGCCAGCAGCCTGGGGGATATCCAAGAGACCCAGTACTTC.

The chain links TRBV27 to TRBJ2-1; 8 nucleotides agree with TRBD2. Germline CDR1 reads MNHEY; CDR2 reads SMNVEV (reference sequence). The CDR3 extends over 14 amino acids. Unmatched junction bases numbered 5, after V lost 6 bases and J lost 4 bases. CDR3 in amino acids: CASRPTSVYNEQFF. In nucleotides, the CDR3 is TGTGCCAGCAGACCGACTAGCGTTTACAATGAGCAGTTCTTC.

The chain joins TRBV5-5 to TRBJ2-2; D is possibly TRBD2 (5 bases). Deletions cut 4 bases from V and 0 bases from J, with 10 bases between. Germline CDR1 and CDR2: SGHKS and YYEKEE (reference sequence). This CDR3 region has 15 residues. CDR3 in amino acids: CASSGVGANTGELFF. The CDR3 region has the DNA TGTGCCAGCAGCGGGGTCGGGGCGAACACCGGGGAGCTGTTTTTT.

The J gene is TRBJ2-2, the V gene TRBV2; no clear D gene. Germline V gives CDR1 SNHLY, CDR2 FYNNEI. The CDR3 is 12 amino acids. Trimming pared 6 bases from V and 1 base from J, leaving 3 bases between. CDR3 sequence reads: CASRENTGELFF. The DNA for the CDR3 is TGTGCCAGCAGAGAGAACACCGGGGAGCTGTTTTTT.

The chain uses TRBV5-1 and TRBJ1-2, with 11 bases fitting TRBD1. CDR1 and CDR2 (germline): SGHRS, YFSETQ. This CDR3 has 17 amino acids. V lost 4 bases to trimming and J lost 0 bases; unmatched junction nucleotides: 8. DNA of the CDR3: TGCGCCAGCAGCCTGGGCGGACAGGGGGCAGCTAACTATGGCTACACCTTC. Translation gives CASSLGGQGAANYGYTF.

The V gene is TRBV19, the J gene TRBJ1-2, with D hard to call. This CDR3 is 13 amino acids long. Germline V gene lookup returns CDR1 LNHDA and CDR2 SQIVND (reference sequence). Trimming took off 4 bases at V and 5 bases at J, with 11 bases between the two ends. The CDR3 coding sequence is TGTGCCAGTAGTAGTACTAGGCAGTATGGCTACACCTTC. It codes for CASSSTRQYGYTF.